These T cell receptor beta chains were read from a single sample in a study of CD8+ T cells in alopecia areata. The method was immunoSEQ multiplex PCR; TCRdb's version includes in-frame clones alone and lacks a portion of them. The sample lists 95,000 to 100,000 clones, approximately 60% seen once, with about 16% in the top ten. The specimen comprised CD8+ T cells sorted from blood, sampled at week 4, from a patient treated with tofacitinib. All receptors come from a human donor with alopecia areata. CDR3s include the opening cysteine and the closing phenylalanine or tryptophan. The order of the fields is V gene, D gene, clone size, J gene, CDR3 length, CDR3 protein, CDR3 DNA. The D gene is left open where the match is weak. Expanded clones get a size class; other rows say once, few or many, or leave the size out.

v_gene: TRBV14; d_gene: TRBD2; abundance: many; j_gene: TRBJ2-1; len: 16; CDR3aa: CASSQVAGGSYNEQFF; CDR3nt: TGTGCCAGCAGCCAAGTAGCGGGAGGCTCCTACAATGAGCAGTTCTTC
v_gene: TRBV23-1; d_gene: .; abundance: .; j_gene: TRBJ2-3; len: 16; CDR3aa: CASRGEYSKLTDTQYF; CDR3nt: TGCGCCAGCAGAGGGGAGTACAGCAAGTTGACAGATACGCAGTATTTT
v_gene: TRBV5-1; d_gene: TRBD2; abundance: once; j_gene: TRBJ2-7; len: 16; CDR3aa: CASSFEGGGGTYEQYF; CDR3nt: TGCGCCAGCAGCTTCGAGGGTGGCGGGGGGACCTACGAGCAGTACTTC
v_gene: TRBV14; d_gene: .; abundance: .; j_gene: TRBJ2-3; len: 17; CDR3aa: CASSQDQGRGGTDTQYF; CDR3nt: TGTGCCAGCAGCCAAGATCAGGGGCGGGGCGGCACAGATACGCAGTATTTT
v_gene: TRBV29-1; d_gene: .; abundance: .; j_gene: TRBJ1-2; len: 11; CDR3aa: CSVEDLYGYTF; CDR3nt: TGCAGCGTTGAAGATCTCTATGGCTACACCTTC
v_gene: TRBV29-1; d_gene: .; abundance: few; j_gene: TRBJ2-2; len: 12; CDR3aa: CSVERVTGELFF; CDR3nt: TGCAGCGTTGAAAGGGTTACCGGGGAGCTGTTTTTT
v_gene: TRBV4-1; d_gene: .; abundance: .; j_gene: TRBJ1-1; len: 15; CDR3aa: CASSQVLSMNTEAFF; CDR3nt: TGCGCCAGCAGCCAAGTTCTGAGTATGAACACTGAAGCTTTCTTT
v_gene: TRBV25-1; d_gene: TRBD1; abundance: few; j_gene: TRBJ1-2; len: 12; CDR3aa: CASSSLPGQEDF; CDR3nt: TGTGCCAGCAGCTCACTACCGGGACAGGAGGACTTC
v_gene: TRBV7-3; d_gene: .; abundance: .; j_gene: TRBJ2-3; len: 15; CDR3aa: CASSLTTGRTDTQYF; CDR3nt: TGTGCCAGCAGCTTGACGACAGGACGCACAGATACGCAGTATTTT
v_gene: TRBV29-1; d_gene: .; abundance: .; j_gene: TRBJ2-5; len: 13; CDR3aa: CSVEGTNQETQYF; CDR3nt: TGCAGCGTTGAGGGGACAAATCAAGAGACCCAGTACTTC
v_gene: TRBV9; d_gene: .; abundance: .; j_gene: TRBJ2-2; len: 15; CDR3aa: CASSVGVVGTGELFF; CDR3nt: TGTGCCAGCAGCGTAGGGGTAGTGGGCACCGGGGAGCTGTTTTTT
v_gene: TRBV7-2; d_gene: .; abundance: .; j_gene: TRBJ2-1; len: 13; CDR3aa: CASSPGPYNEQFF; CDR3nt: TGTGCCAGCAGCCCGGGCCCATACAATGAGCAGTTCTTC
v_gene: TRBV27; d_gene: TRBD2; abundance: few; j_gene: TRBJ2-2; len: 11; CDR3aa: CASSSGGPLFF; CDR3nt: TGTGCCAGCAGTTCGGGGGGGCCGCTGTTTTTT
v_gene: TRBV5-6; d_gene: .; abundance: .; j_gene: TRBJ2-7; len: 14; CDR3aa: CASKERVKDYEQYF; CDR3nt: TGTGCCAGCAAGGAAAGGGTAAAGGACTACGAGCAGTACTTC
v_gene: TRBV29-1; d_gene: .; abundance: .; j_gene: TRBJ2-1; len: 18; CDR3aa: CSAAGALEGVRAGNEQFF; CDR3nt: TGCAGCGCCGCCGGGGCCCTCGAGGGGGTTCGGGCAGGGAATGAGCAGTTCTTC
v_gene: TRBV27; d_gene: .; abundance: .; j_gene: TRBJ2-5; len: 14; CDR3aa: CASSFQGGQETQYF; CDR3nt: TGTGCCAGCAGTTTCCAGGGGGGTCAAGAGACCCAGTACTTC
v_gene: TRBV29-1; d_gene: TRBD2; abundance: few; j_gene: TRBJ2-1; len: 17; CDR3aa: CSVEVAGGPSFYNEQFF; CDR3nt: TGCAGCGTTGAAGTAGCGGGAGGGCCCTCGTTTTACAATGAGCAGTTCTTC
v_gene: TRBV28; d_gene: TRBD1; abundance: .; j_gene: TRBJ2-7; len: 13; CDR3aa: CASSLQGAYEQYF; CDR3nt: TGTGCCAGCAGTTTGCAGGGGGCCTACGAGCAGTACTTC
v_gene: TRBV29-1; d_gene: TRBD1; abundance: many; j_gene: TRBJ1-1; len: 12; CDR3aa: CSARTGDTEAFF; CDR3nt: TGCAGCGCCCGGACAGGGGACACTGAAGCTTTCTTT
v_gene: TRBV27; d_gene: .; abundance: .; j_gene: TRBJ2-7; len: 14; CDR3aa: CASSRVLGSYEQYF; CDR3nt: TGTGCCAGCAGCCGTGTTTTGGGCTCCTACGAGCAGTACTTC
v_gene: TRBV30; d_gene: .; abundance: .; j_gene: TRBJ2-1; len: 13; CDR3aa: CAWSGSRYNEQFF; CDR3nt: TGTGCCTGGAGTGGATCTAGATACAATGAGCAGTTCTTC
v_gene: TRBV30; d_gene: .; abundance: .; j_gene: TRBJ2-2; len: 18; CDR3aa: CAWSVLGTREGYTGELFF; CDR3nt: TGTGCCTGGAGTGTACTAGGGACCAGAGAAGGTTACACCGGGGAGCTGTTTTTT
v_gene: TRBV5-1; d_gene: TRBD2; abundance: .; j_gene: TRBJ2-1; len: 18; CDR3aa: CASSLGLAGISSYNEQFF; CDR3nt: TGCGCCAGCAGTCTGGGACTAGCGGGTATAAGCTCCTACAATGAGCAGTTCTTC
v_gene: TRBV27; d_gene: .; abundance: .; j_gene: TRBJ2-1; len: 18; CDR3aa: CASSGSLLRYSSYNEQFF; CDR3nt: TGTGCCAGCAGCGGGAGCCTACTTAGATACAGCTCCTACAATGAGCAGTTCTTC
v_gene: TRBV14; d_gene: .; abundance: .; j_gene: TRBJ2-5; len: 14; CDR3aa: CASSQWGRDETQYF; CDR3nt: TGTGCCAGCAGCCAATGGGGGCGCGATGAGACCCAGTACTTC
v_gene: TRBV27; d_gene: TRBD2; abundance: .; j_gene: TRBJ2-7; len: 13; CDR3aa: CASRAGSSYEQYF; CDR3nt: TGTGCCAGCAGAGCGGGGAGCTCCTACGAGCAGTACTTC
v_gene: TRBV19; d_gene: TRBD1; abundance: few; j_gene: TRBJ1-4; len: 15; CDR3aa: CASMERQGASEKLFF; CDR3nt: TGTGCCAGTATGGAACGCCAGGGGGCCTCTGAAAAACTGTTTTTT
v_gene: TRBV4-1; d_gene: .; abundance: .; j_gene: TRBJ1-5; len: 16; CDR3aa: CASSQVDVAGREPQHF; CDR3nt: TGCGCCAGCAGCCAAGTCGATGTCGCAGGGAGAGAGCCCCAGCATTTT
v_gene: TRBV27; d_gene: .; abundance: .; j_gene: TRBJ1-2; len: 15; CDR3aa: CASSFSGRNHYGYTF; CDR3nt: TGTGCCAGCAGTTTCTCGGGACGGAACCACTATGGCTACACCTTC
v_gene: TRBV2; d_gene: TRBD1; abundance: .; j_gene: TRBJ2-7; len: 15; CDR3aa: CASSEPGTGLDEQYF; CDR3nt: TGTGCCAGCAGTGAACCCGGGACAGGATTAGACGAGCAGTACTTC
v_gene: TRBV6-5; d_gene: .; abundance: .; j_gene: TRBJ2-7; len: 12; CDR3aa: CASSHDRYEQYF; CDR3nt: TGTGCCAGCAGTCACGACAGATACGAGCAGTACTTC
v_gene: TRBV10-3; d_gene: TRBD2; abundance: few; j_gene: TRBJ2-2; len: 15; CDR3aa: CAIRGTSGIAGELFF; CDR3nt: TGTGCCATCAGAGGGACTAGCGGGATTGCCGGGGAGCTGTTTTTT
v_gene: TRBV6-5; d_gene: .; abundance: .; j_gene: TRBJ2-5; len: 14; CDR3aa: CASSETGYQETQYF; CDR3nt: TGTGCCAGCAGTGAAACAGGGTACCAAGAGACCCAGTACTTC
v_gene: TRBV28; d_gene: .; abundance: once; j_gene: TRBJ2-7; len: 14; CDR3aa: CASSLDAVTYEQYF; CDR3nt: TGTGCCAGCAGTTTAGACGCGGTAACCTACGAGCAGTACTTC
v_gene: TRBV7-9; d_gene: .; abundance: .; j_gene: TRBJ2-5; len: 14; CDR3aa: CASLSRTVQETQYF; CDR3nt: TGTGCCAGCCTTTCTCGGACCGTCCAAGAGACCCAGTACTTC
v_gene: TRBV27; d_gene: TRBD2; abundance: .; j_gene: TRBJ2-1; len: 17; CDR3aa: CASSLTSGGVSYNEQFF; CDR3nt: TGTGCCAGCAGTTTGACTAGCGGGGGGGTCTCCTACAATGAGCAGTTCTTC
v_gene: TRBV29-1; d_gene: .; abundance: .; j_gene: TRBJ2-2; len: 13; CDR3aa: CSAGTPNTGELFF; CDR3nt: TGCAGCGCCGGGACGCCGAACACCGGGGAGCTGTTTTTT
v_gene: TRBV30; d_gene: .; abundance: .; j_gene: TRBJ1-3; len: 9; CDR3aa: CAWSGTIYF; CDR3nt: TGTGCCTGGAGTGGCACCATATATTTT
v_gene: TRBV4-2; d_gene: TRBD2; abundance: .; j_gene: TRBJ2-3; len: 15; CDR3aa: CASSQAILAEVTQYF; CDR3nt: TGTGCCAGCAGCCAAGCTATTCTAGCGGAGGTTACGCAGTATTTT